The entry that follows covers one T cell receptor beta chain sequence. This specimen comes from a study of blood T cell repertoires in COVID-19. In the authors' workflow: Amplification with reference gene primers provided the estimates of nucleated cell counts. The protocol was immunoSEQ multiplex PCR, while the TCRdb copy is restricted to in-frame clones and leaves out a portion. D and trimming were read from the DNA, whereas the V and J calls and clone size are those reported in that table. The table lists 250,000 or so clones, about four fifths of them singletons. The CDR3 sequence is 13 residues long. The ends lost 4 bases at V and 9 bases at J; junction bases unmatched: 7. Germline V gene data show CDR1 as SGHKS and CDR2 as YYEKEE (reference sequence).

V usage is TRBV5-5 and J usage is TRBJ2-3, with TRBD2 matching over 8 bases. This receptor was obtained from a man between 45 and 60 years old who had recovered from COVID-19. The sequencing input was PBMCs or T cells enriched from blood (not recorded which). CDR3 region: CASSGPGGGTQYF. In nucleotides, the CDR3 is TGTGCCAGCAGCGGGCCCGGGGGGGGCACGCAGTATTTT. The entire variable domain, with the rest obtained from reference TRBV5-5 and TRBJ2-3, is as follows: DAGVTQSPTHLIKTRGQQVTLRCSPISGHKSVSWYQQVLGQGPQFIFQYYEKEERGRGNFPDRFSARQFPNYSSELNVNALLLGDSALYLCASSGPGGGTQYFGPGTRLTVL.